The subject of this entry is one TCR beta chain. Its antigen is not identified. Germline and junction disagree at one end, which may indicate a read error. These data are taken from a study of T cell repertoires in cytomegalovirus infection. For the study at large: CMV epitopes in the study were HLA-C-restricted (recently identified) and HLA-B-restricted (well studied).

TCRdb re-called the reads through MiXCR, storing one row per CDR3 protein. The sample has approximately 910,000 distinct CDR3 sequences; around 29% are singletons. Germline V gene lookup returns CDR1 SGHVT and CDR2 SQSDAQ. This CDR3 has 13 amino acids. This sequence was found in a human donor in good health (CMV status not recorded). Some clones in this sample may be carry-over from other donors' samples. This chain links TRBV7-4 with TRBJ2-1; D perhaps matches TRBD1 (6 bases). Material: cultured CD8+ T cells from PBMCs, obtained from culture after CMV antigen stimulation. The CDR3 protein is CVSSPGGPPRGFF. CDR3 DNA sequence: TGTGTCAGCAGCCCGGGTGGCCCCCCCAGGGGGTTCTTC.